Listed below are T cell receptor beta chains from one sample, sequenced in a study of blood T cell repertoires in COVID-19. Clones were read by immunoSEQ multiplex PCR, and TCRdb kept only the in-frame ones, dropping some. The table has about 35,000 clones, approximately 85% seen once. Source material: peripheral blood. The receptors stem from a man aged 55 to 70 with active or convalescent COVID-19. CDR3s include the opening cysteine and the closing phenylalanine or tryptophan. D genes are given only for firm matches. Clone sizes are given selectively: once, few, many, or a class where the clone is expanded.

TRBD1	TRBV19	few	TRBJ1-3	TGTGCCAGTAGTCCCCTACGGGACAGGCGGCCAAGTGGAAACACCATATATTTT	CASSPLRDRRPSGNTIYF
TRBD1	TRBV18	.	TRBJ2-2	TGTGCCAGCTCACCAAACAGGGGTCCCACCGGGGAGCTGTTTTTT	CASSPNRGPTGELFF
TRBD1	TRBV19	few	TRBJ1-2	TGTGCCAGTAGTATAGCGGCAGGGGGAGAAGGCTACACCTTC	CASSIAAGGEGYTF
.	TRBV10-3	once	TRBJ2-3	TGTGCCATCAGACCCAGACAGGGCACAGATACGCAGTATTTT	CAIRPRQGTDTQYF
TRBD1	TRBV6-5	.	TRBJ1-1	TGTGCCAGCCGCAGGGGGCTTGTCACTGAAGCTTTCTTT	CASRRGLVTEAFF
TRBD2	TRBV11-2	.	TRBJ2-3	TGTGCCAGCAGCTTAGTTTGGGGACTAGCGGGAGGAGATACGCAGTATTTT	CASSLVWGLAGGDTQYF
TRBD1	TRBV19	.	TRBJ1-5	TGTGCCAGTATGGACAGGGTGAGGCAGCCCCAGCATTTT	CASMDRVRQPQHF
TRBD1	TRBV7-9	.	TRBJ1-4	TGTGCCAGCAGCTCGGGACAGGGGACTGAAAAACTGTTTTTT	CASSSGQGTEKLFF
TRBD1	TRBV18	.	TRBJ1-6	TGTGCCAGCTCACGGACAGGGGACTATAATTCACCCCTCCACTTT	CASSRTGDYNSPLHF
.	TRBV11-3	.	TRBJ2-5	TGTGCCAGCAGCTTAGCCCGGGGTGAGAAGACCCAGTACTTC	CASSLARGEKTQYF
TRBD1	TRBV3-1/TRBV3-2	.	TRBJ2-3	TGTGCCAGCAGCCATGAACTACAGGGGGGAAGCACAGATACGCAGTATTTT	CASSHELQGGSTDTQYF
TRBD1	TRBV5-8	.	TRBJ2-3	TGTGCCAGCACCTTACCCGGGACAGGGGGCGTGGCAGATACGCAGTATTTT	CASTLPGTGGVADTQYF
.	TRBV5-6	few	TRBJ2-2	TGTGCCAGCAGCTTCGGGAACACCGGGGAGCTGTTTTTT	CASSFGNTGELFF
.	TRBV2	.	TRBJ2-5	TGTGCCAGCACCCGGCGACTCGTCCAAGAGACCCAGTACTTC	CASTRRLVQETQYF
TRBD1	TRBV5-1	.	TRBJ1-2	TGCGCCAGCAGTCAGGACAGGGGGCAAAGTGGCTACACCTTC	CASSQDRGQSGYTF
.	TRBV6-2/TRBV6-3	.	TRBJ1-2	TGTGCCAGCAGTTACTCGACACACGGCGGCTACACCTTC	CASSYSTHGGYTF
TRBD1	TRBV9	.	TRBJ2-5	TGTGCCAGCAGCGTAGACGGCAGGGGGCAAGAGACCCAGTACTTC	CASSVDGRGQETQYF
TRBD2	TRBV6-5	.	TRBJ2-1	TGTGCCAGCAGTTACGGGACTAGCGGCCAAGATGAGCAGTTCTTC	CASSYGTSGQDEQFF
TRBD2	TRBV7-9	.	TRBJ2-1	TGTGCCAGCAGCTTAGGTAGCGGGCCCGGGAATGAGCAGTTCTTC	CASSLGSGPGNEQFF
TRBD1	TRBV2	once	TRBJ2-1	TGTGCCAGCAACAGGGGTCCCTACAATGAGCAGTTCTTC	CASNRGPYNEQFF
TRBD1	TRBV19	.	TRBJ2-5	TGTGCCAGCGGACAGGGCAAATGGGAGACCCAGTACTTC	CASGQGKWETQYF
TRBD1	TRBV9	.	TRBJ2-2	TGTGCCAGCAGCTCCCGGGACAGCGGCACCGGGGAGCTGTTTTTT	CASSSRDSGTGELFF
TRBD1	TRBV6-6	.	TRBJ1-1	TGTGCCAGCAGTGCCGGGACAGGGGCCAGCGAGGCTTTCTTT	CASSAGTGASEAFF
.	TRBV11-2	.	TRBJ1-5	TGTGCCAGCAGTACAGGGTTGGGCAATCAGCCCCAGCATTTT	CASSTGLGNQPQHF
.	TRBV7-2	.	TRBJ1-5	TGTGCCAGCAGCTTAGTCTCTCTAAATCAGCCCCAGCATTTT	CASSLVSLNQPQHF
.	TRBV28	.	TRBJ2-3	TGTGCCAGCAGTTTACTACAGGGCGCGGATACGCAGTATTTT	CASSLLQGADTQYF
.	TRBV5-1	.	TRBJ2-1	TGCGCCAGCAGCTTGGGAGCCCGGGACAATGAGCAGTTCTTC	CASSLGARDNEQFF
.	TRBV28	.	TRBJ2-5	TGTGCCAGCAGTTTAGGTAGGAGAGAGACCCAGTACTTC	CASSLGRRETQYF
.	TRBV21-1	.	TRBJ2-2	TGTGCCAGCAGCGCACGAGTAGGGGCCGGGGAGCTGTTTTTT	CASSARVGAGELFF
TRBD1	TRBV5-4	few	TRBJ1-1	TGTGCCAGCAGCATTTCAGGGGGCACTGAAGCTTTCTTT	CASSISGGTEAFF
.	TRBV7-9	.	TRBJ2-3	TGTGCCAGCAGCTTAGCGGCGGACACAGATACGCAGTATTTT	CASSLAADTDTQYF
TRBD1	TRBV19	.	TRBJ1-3	TGTGCCAGTAGCTGGGACAGCAGCTCTGGAAACACCATATATTTT	CASSWDSSSGNTIYF
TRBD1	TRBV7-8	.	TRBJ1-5	TGTGCCAGCAGCTTAGCGAGAAGGGGGACAGGTGATCAGCCCCAGCATTTT	CASSLARRGTGDQPQHF
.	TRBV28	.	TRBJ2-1	TGTGCCAGTCTCAACAGGGTTTACAACAATGAGCAGTTCTTC	CASLNRVYNNEQFF
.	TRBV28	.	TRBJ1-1	TGTGCCAGCAGTAGCAGGGGAGCTTTCTTT	CASSSRGAFF
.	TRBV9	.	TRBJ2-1	TGTGCCAGCAGCGTTTTACAGGGATCCCACAATGAGCAGTTCTTC	CASSVLQGSHNEQFF
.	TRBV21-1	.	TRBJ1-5	TGTGCCAGCAAGGGGGACGTTAGTCAGCCCCAGCATTTT	CASKGDVSQPQHF
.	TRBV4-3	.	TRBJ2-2	TGCGCCAGCAGCCGCTCAGGGGCTGACACCGGGGAGCTGTTTTTT	CASSRSGADTGELFF
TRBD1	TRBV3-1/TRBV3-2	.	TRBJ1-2	TGTGCCAGCAGCCAAAGGCAGACAGGGAACTATGGCTACACCTTC	CASSQRQTGNYGYTF
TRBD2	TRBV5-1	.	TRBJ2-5	TGCGCCAGCAGCCCCGGACTAGCGGGAGGAGGAGAGACCCAGTACTTC	CASSPGLAGGGETQYF
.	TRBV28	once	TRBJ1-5	TGTGCCATCCAGGGGAGCCGGGACCAGCCCCAGCATTTT	CAIQGSRDQPQHF
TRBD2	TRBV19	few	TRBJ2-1	TGTGCCAGTAAGCGACTAGCGGATTACAATGAGCAGTTCTTC	CASKRLADYNEQFF
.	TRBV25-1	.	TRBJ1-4	TGTGCCAGCAGTGATGCTAGCAGGAGTGATGAAAAACTGTTTTTT	CASSDASRSDEKLFF
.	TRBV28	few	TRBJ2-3	TGTGCCAGCAGCCAGCGGGCGGGGGCCCCCACAGATACGCAGTATTTT	CASSQRAGAPTDTQYF
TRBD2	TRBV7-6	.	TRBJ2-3	TGTGCCAGCAGCCTTCAAGGGAGGGCTAGCACAGATACGCAGTATTTT	CASSLQGRASTDTQYF
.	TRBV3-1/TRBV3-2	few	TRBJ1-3	TGTGCCAGCAGCCAAGCTAAGACAGGTACTGGAAACACCATATATTTT	CASSQAKTGTGNTIYF
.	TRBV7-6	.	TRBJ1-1	TGTGCCAGCAGCTTAAGTGAGGACACTTACACTGAAGCTTTCTTT	CASSLSEDTYTEAFF
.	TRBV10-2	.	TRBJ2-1	TGCGCCAGCAGTGAGTGGTCGGGCTACAATGAGCAGTTCTTC	CASSEWSGYNEQFF
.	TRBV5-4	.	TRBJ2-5	TGTGCCAGCAGCTTGGAGGGGGTAGAGACCCAGTACTTC	CASSLEGVETQYF
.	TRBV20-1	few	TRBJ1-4	TGCAGTGCTAGTATTGTCCGCGGGACTAATGAAAAACTGTTTTTT	CSASIVRGTNEKLFF
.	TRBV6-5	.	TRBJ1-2	TGTGCCAGCAGCCCACACGCAGTCGTCGGCTACACCTTC	CASSPHAVVGYTF
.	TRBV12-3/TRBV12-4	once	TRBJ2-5	TGTGCCAGCGGGGCGGGGGAGACCCAGTACTTC	CASGAGETQYF
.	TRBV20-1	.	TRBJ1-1	TGCAGTGCTAGTACGGGACTCTTGAACACTGAAGCTTTCTTT	CSASTGLLNTEAFF
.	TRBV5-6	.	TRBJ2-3	TGTGCCAGCAGCTTGGATAGTGGGGCCGCAGATACGCAGTATTTT	CASSLDSGAADTQYF
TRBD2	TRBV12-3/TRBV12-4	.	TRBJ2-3	TGTGCCAGCAGTTTTAACGGGGGGGATACGCAGTATTTT	CASSFNGGDTQYF
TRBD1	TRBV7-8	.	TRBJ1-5	TGTGCCAGCAGCCCAGGACAGGGAAATCAGCCCCAGCATTTT	CASSPGQGNQPQHF
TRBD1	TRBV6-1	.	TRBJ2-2	TGTGCCAGCAGTTTGGGACAGGGGGCCACCGGGGAGCTGTTTTTT	CASSLGQGATGELFF
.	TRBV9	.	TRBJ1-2	TGTGCCAGCAGCGTCACGGGCGGGGGGAACGGCTACACCTTC	CASSVTGGGNGYTF
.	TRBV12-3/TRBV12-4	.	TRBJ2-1	TGTGCCAGCAGCTCCTCCCCCGGGAATGAGCAGTTCTTC	CASSSSPGNEQFF
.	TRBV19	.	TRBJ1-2	TGTGCCAGTAGGAAACAACAGGGCCGTGGTAGTGGCTACACCTTC	CASRKQQGRGSGYTF